The sample holds many counts of the clone carrying this T cell receptor beta chain. Its antigen remains unknown. RNA served as the template for amplifying TCR beta CDR3 regions. The authors performed first-round RT-PCR with HTBI primers and then a second-round multiplex PCR. MiXCR, run by TCRdb on the multiplex PCR reads, gives a single entry per CDR3 protein. The sample has 150,000 to 200,000 distinct CDR3 sequences; 35% to 50% are singletons. Ophthalmopathy donors' eye disease showed moderate-to-severe activity, CAS of at least 3, NOSPECS of at least 4 and duration under 3 months. The diagnostic workup employed clinical symptoms, serum thyroxine, TRAb, thyroid ultrasound and orbital computed tomography. These data originate in a study of Graves' ophthalmopathy and Graves' hyperthyroidism. Study findings and constraints: Detection in blood was also observed for most expanded thyroid clonotypes above 0.001 frequency.

The germline CDR1 and CDR2 sequences are DFQATT and SNEGSKA (reference sequence). Trimming cost V 3 bases and J 6 bases, with 9 bases left between them. CDR3 length: 13 amino acids. J is TRBJ1-6 and V is TRBV20-1, with a possible D match to TRBD1 (5 bases). The TCR sequence derives from a man aged 25 to 40 with Graves' ophthalmopathy. What was sequenced was peripheral blood. CDR3 DNA: TGCAGTGCTAGGCCCAGGGTTAATTCACCCCTCCACTTT. Its translation is CSARPRVNSPLHF.